This T cell receptor (beta chain) was observed in a study of blood T cells in healthy people across ages. About the research overall: Capturing about one barcoded beta molecule per two T cells was achieved by template switching.

CDR1 and CDR2 from the germline V gene are LGHDT and YNNKEL (reference sequence). The CDR3 has 15 amino acids. V was clipped by 5 bases and J by 6 bases; unmatched bases: 12. In its sample, this clonotype was seen a few times. What it recognizes is unknown. Combining a sample-barcoded 5' primer with a J-beta primer mix, a second PCR ran for roughly 7 to 12 cycles. TCRdb processed the 5' RACE reads anew with MiXCR; each CDR3 protein has one entry. Of around 1.7 million distinct CDR3 sequences in the sample, roughly 30% were seen once. The study's findings and limits: Because sorting was not performed, PBMCs prevented conclusive naive versus antigen-experienced comparison.

The chain employs TRBV3-1 and TRBJ2-7, with 8 positions matching TRBD1. The sample comprised blood. This receptor was taken from a woman under 40 in good health. CDR3 residues: CASSGGSGQGGEQYF. CDR3 nucleotide sequence: TGTGCCAGCAGCGGTGGGTCTGGACAGGGAGGCGAGCAGTACTTC.